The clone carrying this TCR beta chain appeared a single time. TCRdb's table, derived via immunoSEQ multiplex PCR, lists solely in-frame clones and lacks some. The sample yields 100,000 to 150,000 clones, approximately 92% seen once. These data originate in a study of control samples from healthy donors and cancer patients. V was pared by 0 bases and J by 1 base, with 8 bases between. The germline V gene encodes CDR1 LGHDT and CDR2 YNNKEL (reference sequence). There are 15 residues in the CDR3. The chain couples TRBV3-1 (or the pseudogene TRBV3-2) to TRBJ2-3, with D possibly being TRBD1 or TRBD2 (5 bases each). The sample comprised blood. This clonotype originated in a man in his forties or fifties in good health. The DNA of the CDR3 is TGTGCCAGCAGCCAAGACCGGGGCGGCACAGATACGCAGTATTTT. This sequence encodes CASSQDRGGTDTQYF.